Listed below are T cell receptor beta chains from one sample, sequenced in a study of blood T cell repertoires in COVID-19. The method was immunoSEQ multiplex PCR; TCRdb's version includes in-frame clones alone and lacks a portion of them. The sample includes about 480,000 clones, approximately 88% of them seen just once. Sequencing was performed on peripheral blood. These TCRs come from a woman aged 45-65 years with COVID-19, enrolled during active disease. Both conserved end residues are part of each CDR3. Fields, in order: D gene, CDR3 length, clone size, V gene, J gene, CDR3 protein. D genes are given only for firm matches. Only some rows state a clone size, as once, few, many or a class for expanded clones.

TRBD2	15	-	TRBV5-1	TRBJ2-7	CASSLEAGASYEQYF
-	13	few	TRBV5-1	TRBJ1-1	CASSLVAGLEAFF
-	14	-	TRBV29-1	TRBJ1-2	CSALGQGPNYGYTF
-	12	-	TRBV27	TRBJ2-7	CASSRPGDEQYF
TRBD1	14	-	TRBV2	TRBJ2-1	CASTSGGRYNEQFF
-	13	few	TRBV30	TRBJ1-2	CAWSLERDSSFSF
TRBD2	19	-	TRBV15	TRBJ2-1	CATSRETDDGTSGGNEQFF
TRBD1	14	-	TRBV6-5	TRBJ2-7	CASSQGTGSIEQYF
-	14	once	TRBV11-2	TRBJ2-6	CATRSVSGANVLTF
TRBD2	18	-	TRBV19	TRBJ2-3	CASTGDLLAGGPADTQYF
-	15	-	TRBV6-5	TRBJ1-1	CASSYSDRGGTEAFF
-	15	-	TRBV3-1/TRBV3-2	TRBJ1-2	CASSQDGQLPYGYTF
TRBD1	15	few	TRBV7-2	TRBJ1-2	CASSLAGQGFSGYTF
TRBD2	13	-	TRBV10-1	TRBJ2-3	CASFSGGGDTQYF
-	14	-	TRBV5-1	TRBJ2-7	CASSWGTGGYEQYF
TRBD2	15	-	TRBV7-6	TRBJ2-1	CASSSKLAGLNEQFF
-	13	-	TRBV5-1	TRBJ1-5	CASSLGVNQPQHF
-	17	-	TRBV10-3	TRBJ1-4	CAISNDADPATNEKLFF
TRBD1	13	-	TRBV6-6	TRBJ1-5	CASLTGVNQPQHF
TRBD1	18	-	TRBV4-1	TRBJ2-2	CASSQEGTGQVRTGELFF
-	11	-	TRBV2	TRBJ2-5	CASNQGETQYF
-	12	-	TRBV6-6	TRBJ1-2	CASGGSLYGYTF
-	14	-	TRBV14	TRBJ2-1	CASSQSGSYNEQFF
TRBD2	17	-	TRBV10-3	TRBJ2-2	CAISESSARGDTGELFF
TRBD2	15	-	TRBV6-5	TRBJ2-4	CASSSAGGAKNIQYF
TRBD1	15	-	TRBV6-6	TRBJ2-2	CASRLGQGAGGELFF
-	14	-	TRBV6-5	TRBJ1-5	CASNPGLVGQPQHF
-	15	-	TRBV5-1	TRBJ1-2	CASSLVPGPVGGYTF
TRBD1	18	-	TRBV9	TRBJ2-1	CASSVESRRTGGPNEQFF
-	12	-	TRBV5-8	TRBJ2-7	CASSFGREEQYF
-	14	-	TRBV10-3	TRBJ2-1	CAISESEAVNEQFF
-	12	-	TRBV30	TRBJ1-5	CAWNRVNQPQHF
-	15	once	TRBV4-2	TRBJ1-1	CASSHGTGEILQAFF
TRBD1	14	-	TRBV30	TRBJ2-2	CAWTLGQGAGELFF
-	14	-	TRBV7-7	TRBJ1-2	CASSPLGADMGYTF
TRBD1	13	-	TRBV2	TRBJ2-5	CASSWDRGETQYF
TRBD1	13	once	TRBV5-1	TRBJ1-2	CASSLDRAYGYTF
-	13	few	TRBV9	TRBJ1-5	CASSVAPYQPQHF
TRBD1	15	once	TRBV6-2/TRBV6-3	TRBJ1-1	CASSTPFLGQGEAFF
TRBD1	13	-	TRBV12-3/TRBV12-4	TRBJ1-2	CASSPRTGLGYTF
-	14	-	TRBV7-6	TRBJ2-1	CASSLVGSINEQFF
TRBD2	16	-	TRBV7-8	TRBJ2-2	CASSSSGTTNTGELFF
TRBD1	16	-	TRBV30	TRBJ1-2	CAWSLQGAQGNYGYTF
TRBD1	19	-	TRBV4-1	TRBJ2-2	CASSQEPAGGDIITGELFF
TRBD1	15	-	TRBV6-5	TRBJ1-5	CASSNRGGAGQPQHF
TRBD1	16	-	TRBV5-6	TRBJ2-4	CASTLLGQGEGNIQYF
-	16	-	TRBV24-1	TRBJ1-3	CATSDGDTGSGNTIYF
-	19	-	TRBV6-6	TRBJ1-4	CASSYRTADIQGANEKLFF
-	17	once	TRBV18	TRBJ1-2	CASSPGVGTGINYGYTF
TRBD1	15	-	TRBV5-1	TRBJ1-1	CASSPGQGVDTEAFF
TRBD2	15	-	TRBV5-1	TRBJ2-7	CASRPSVAGDYEQYF
TRBD1	14	-	TRBV6-5	TRBJ1-2	CASSYGTEGYGYTF
TRBD2	14	-	TRBV30	TRBJ2-3	CAWALGGGADTQYF
-	15	-	TRBV5-1	TRBJ2-5	CASSQGNAFQETQYF
TRBD2	17	-	TRBV7-6	TRBJ2-3	CASRELRTSGGTDTQYF
TRBD2	13	-	TRBV2	TRBJ2-1	CATAGLAGGEQFF
TRBD1	14	-	TRBV6-1	TRBJ2-4	CASSYQGAANIQYF
-	15	-	TRBV27	TRBJ2-3	CASSLRDTLTDTQYF
-	12	once	TRBV6-5	TRBJ1-5	CATAGANQPQHF
TRBD1	12	-	TRBV6-5	TRBJ1-1	CASSMDRVQVFF